Following are 4 T cell receptor beta chains from one sample sequenced in a study of T cell responses to AZD1222 COVID-19 vaccine. Clones were sequenced by immunoSEQ multiplex PCR, and TCRdb holds only the in-frame ones, with some missing. The sample has roughly 96,000 clones; 75% to 90% are singletons. Here the sequenced sample was peripheral blood, taken on day 0 of AZD1222 vaccination. Every receptor here comes from an adult in good health.

With respect to this clone: It is unclear where the CDR3 begins or ends on the DNA, so no DNA is shown, and the CDR3 is as TCRdb lists it. The chain combines TRBV28 with TRBJ1-1. CDR1 and CDR2 (germline): MDHEN, SYDVKM. The CDR3 is 15 residues long, counting both termini. This CDR3 reads CASSSSGAGNTEAFF.

The V gene is TRBV24-1, the J gene TRBJ2-2, with a weak D call TRBD2 (6 bases). Trimming cost V 1 base and J 7 bases, with 21 bases left between them. The V gene's germline CDR1 is KGHDR and CDR2 SFDVKD. The CDR3 extends over 18 amino acids. CDR3 bases: TGTGCCACCAGTGATTTAAGGGGCCCGACTGGGACTGGCGGGGAGCTGTTTTTT. Translated: CATSDLRGPTGTGGELFF.

This clone was detected only once. The chain is built from TRBV6-5 and TRBJ1-3; 7 nucleotides agree with TRBD1. The CDR3 spans 14 residues. Germline V CDR1 and CDR2: MNHEY, SVGAGI. V gave up 2 bases and J gave up 2 bases; unmatched junction bases: 0. Here the CDR3 reads CASSYGTAGNTIYF. CDR3 nucleotides: TGTGCCAGCAGTTACGGGACAGCTGGAAACACCATATATTTT.

The chain joins TRBV9 to TRBJ2-3; no definite D call. V gave up 3 bases and J gave up 2 bases, with 16 bases separating them. Germline CDR1 SGDLS, CDR2 YYNGEE. This CDR3 is 16 amino acids long. The CDR3, as DNA: TGTGCCAGCAGCGGGCACCCCCAGGAATACACAGATACGCAGTATTTT. Protein product: CASSGHPQEYTDTQYF.